This T cell receptor beta chain was observed in a study of blood T cell repertoires in COVID-19. Here immunoSEQ multiplex PCR was the method, and the copy in TCRdb shows in-frame clones only, minus some. The table includes approximately 130,000 clones, around 83% detected once. The CDR3 length is 14 residues. Germline V gene sequence: CDR1 WSHSY, CDR2 SAAADI. J lost 5 bases, V lost 5 bases, and 7 bases had no gene match. This clonotype originated in a man aged 25-45 years who had recovered from COVID-19. V gene TRBV10-2 combines with J gene TRBJ2-7, with 9 positions matching TRBD1. The sample was PBMCs or T cells enriched from blood (not recorded which). CDR3 residues: CASSPGTGINEQYV. The CDR3 nucleotides read TGCGCCAGCAGTCCCGGGACAGGGATCAACGAGCAGTACGTC.